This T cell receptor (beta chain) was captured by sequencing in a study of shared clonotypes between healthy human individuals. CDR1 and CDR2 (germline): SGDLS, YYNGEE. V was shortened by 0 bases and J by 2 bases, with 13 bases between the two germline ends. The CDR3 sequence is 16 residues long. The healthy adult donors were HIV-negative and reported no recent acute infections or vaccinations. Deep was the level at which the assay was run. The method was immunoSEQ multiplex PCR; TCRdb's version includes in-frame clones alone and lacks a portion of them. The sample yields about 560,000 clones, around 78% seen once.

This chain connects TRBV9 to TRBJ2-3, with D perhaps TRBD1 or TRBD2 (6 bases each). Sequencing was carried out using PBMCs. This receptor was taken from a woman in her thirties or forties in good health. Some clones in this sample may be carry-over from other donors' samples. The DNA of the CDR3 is TGTGCCAGCAGCGTAGGTCCCGGGGGCTTCACAGATACGCAGTATTTT. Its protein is CASSVGPGGFTDTQYF.